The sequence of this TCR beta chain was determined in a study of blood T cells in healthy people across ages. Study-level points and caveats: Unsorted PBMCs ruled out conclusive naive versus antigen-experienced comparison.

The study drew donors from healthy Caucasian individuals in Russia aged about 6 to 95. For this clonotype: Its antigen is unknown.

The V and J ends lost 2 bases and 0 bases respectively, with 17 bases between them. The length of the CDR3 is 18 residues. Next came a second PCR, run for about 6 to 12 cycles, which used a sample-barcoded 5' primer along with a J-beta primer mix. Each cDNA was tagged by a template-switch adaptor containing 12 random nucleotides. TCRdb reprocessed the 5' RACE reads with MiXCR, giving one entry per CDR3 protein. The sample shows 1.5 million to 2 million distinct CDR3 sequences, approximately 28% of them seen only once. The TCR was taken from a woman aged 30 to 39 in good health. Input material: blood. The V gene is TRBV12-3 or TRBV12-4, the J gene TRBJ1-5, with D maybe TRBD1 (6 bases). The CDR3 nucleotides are TGTGCCAGCAGTTTAAGCAGGGGAGGTGGTTATAGCAATCAGCCCCAGCATTTT. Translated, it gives CASSLSRGGGYSNQPQHF.